The rows below give T cell receptor beta chains drawn from one sample of a study of blood T cell repertoires in COVID-19. The protocol was immunoSEQ multiplex PCR, while the TCRdb copy is restricted to in-frame clones and leaves out a portion. The table includes 300,000 to 450,000 clones, roughly 87% detected once. Sample: PBMCs or T cells enriched from blood (not recorded which). These receptors came from a woman between 25 and 40 years old who had recovered from COVID-19. The CDR3 runs from the conserved cysteine through the conserved F or W. D genes are given only for firm matches. Not every row has a clone size; where given, it reads once, few, many or a size class.

>TRBJ2-1|once|TRBD2|TRBV29-1
TGCAGCGTTGAAAAGGGCCCGGGGGGGCAGTTCTTC
CSVEKGPGGQFF
>TRBJ2-1|.|.|TRBV5-5
TGTGCCAGCAGCTTTCACGAAGAGGAGTTCTTC
CASSFHEEEFF
>TRBJ2-7|.|TRBD1|TRBV7-6
TGTGCCAGCAGCTCTACCACAGGGGTCTCCTACGAGCAGTACTTC
CASSSTTGVSYEQYF
>TRBJ2-3|.|TRBD2|TRBV19
TGTGCCAGTAGTTTGCGGGGGGGGCGCACAGATACGCAGTATTTT
CASSLRGGRTDTQYF
>TRBJ1-2|once|TRBD1|TRBV24-1
TGTGCCACCAGTGATTGGGACAGGGGTGGCTACACCTTC
CATSDWDRGGYTF
>TRBJ1-1|.|TRBD1|TRBV5-1
TGCGCCAGCAGTTTTTCTTATGGACAGGGGGCTGGGAACACTGAAGCTTTCTTT
CASSFSYGQGAGNTEAFF
>TRBJ2-7|.|TRBD1|TRBV5-8
TGTGCCAGCAGCTTGGGCCGGGGACAGGGGGAAGGGCAGTACTTC
CASSLGRGQGEGQYF
>TRBJ1-5|.|.|TRBV15
TGTGCCACCAGCTCGGGGTCCTCTGGGAATCAGCCCCAGCATTTT
CATSSGSSGNQPQHF
>TRBJ2-7|.|.|TRBV30
TGTGCCTGGAGTTTACAGTCTTACGAGCAGTACTTC
CAWSLQSYEQYF
>TRBJ1-1|.|.|TRBV19
TGTGCCAGTACTGGAGGGCGAGTGGCTTTCTTT
CASTGGRVAFF
>TRBJ1-1|.|TRBD1|TRBV28
TGTGCCAGCAGTTCCGCGACAGGGACCAACACTGAAGCTTTCTTT
CASSSATGTNTEAFF
>TRBJ1-5|.|.|TRBV11-2
TGTGCCAGCAGCTTATTAGGGGGTAAGTCGCCCCAGCATTTT
CASSLLGGKSPQHF
>TRBJ2-3|once|TRBD2|TRBV5-1
TGCGCCAGCAGCTTATTACAGAGCGGGCCCGGGAGGGCAGATACGCAGTATTTT
CASSLLQSGPGRADTQYF
>TRBJ1-2|.|.|TRBV6-5
TGTGCCAGCAGGTACAAAACAGGGATCAACTATGGCTACACCTTC
CASRYKTGINYGYTF